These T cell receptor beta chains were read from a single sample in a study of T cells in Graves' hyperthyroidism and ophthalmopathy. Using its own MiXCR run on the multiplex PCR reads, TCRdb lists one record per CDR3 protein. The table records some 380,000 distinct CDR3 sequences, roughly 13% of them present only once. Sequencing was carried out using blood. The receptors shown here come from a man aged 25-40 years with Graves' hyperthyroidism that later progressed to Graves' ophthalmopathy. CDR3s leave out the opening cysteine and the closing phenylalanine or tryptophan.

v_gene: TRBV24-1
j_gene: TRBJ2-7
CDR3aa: ATSDWGYEQY

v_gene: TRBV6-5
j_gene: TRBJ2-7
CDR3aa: ASSYSRGYEQY

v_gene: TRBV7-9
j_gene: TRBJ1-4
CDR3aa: ASSLRDGREEKLF

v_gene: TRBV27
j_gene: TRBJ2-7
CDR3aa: ASSLRQPASYEQY

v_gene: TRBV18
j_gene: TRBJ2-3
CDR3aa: ASSPWASGLTDTQY

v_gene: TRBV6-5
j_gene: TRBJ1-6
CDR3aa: ASSYWAGVNSPLH

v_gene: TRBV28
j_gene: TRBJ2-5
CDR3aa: ASRSGGAVETQY

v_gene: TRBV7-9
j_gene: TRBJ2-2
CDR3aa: ASSNVGELF

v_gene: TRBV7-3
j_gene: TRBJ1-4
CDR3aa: ASSLQGGPNEKLF

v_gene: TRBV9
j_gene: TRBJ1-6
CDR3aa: ASSGRQGSSYNSPLH

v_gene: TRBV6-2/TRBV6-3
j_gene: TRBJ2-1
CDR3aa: ASRRPRGGSYNEQF

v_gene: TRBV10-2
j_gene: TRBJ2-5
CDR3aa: ASTTGGAQTQY

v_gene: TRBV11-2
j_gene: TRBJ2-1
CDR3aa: ASSLVLAGRWDEQF

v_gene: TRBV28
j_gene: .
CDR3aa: ASSPLTETYNEQY

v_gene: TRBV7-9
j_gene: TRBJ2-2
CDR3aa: ATFPLWGGYTGELF

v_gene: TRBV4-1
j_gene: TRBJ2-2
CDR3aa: ASSQVGSGGRTGELF

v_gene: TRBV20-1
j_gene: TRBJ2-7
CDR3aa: SAVRGKGYEQY

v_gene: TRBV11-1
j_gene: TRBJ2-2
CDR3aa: ASSLALVGPGELF

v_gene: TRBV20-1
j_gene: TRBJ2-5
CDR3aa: SAEPGLAVGTQY

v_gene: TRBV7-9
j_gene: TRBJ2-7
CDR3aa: ASSRGLYEQY

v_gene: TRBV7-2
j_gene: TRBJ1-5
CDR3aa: ASSLALGTSPQH

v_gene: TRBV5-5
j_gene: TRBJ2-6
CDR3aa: ASSLGASSSGANVLT

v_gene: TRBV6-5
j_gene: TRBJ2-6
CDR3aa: ASSSGTGDPSGANVLT

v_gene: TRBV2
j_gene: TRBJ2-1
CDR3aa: AGRLGQGPANEQF

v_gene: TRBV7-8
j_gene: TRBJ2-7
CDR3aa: ASSTQTGGVEQY

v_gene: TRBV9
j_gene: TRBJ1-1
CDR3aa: ASSGEENTEAF

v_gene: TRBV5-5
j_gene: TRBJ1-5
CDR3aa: ASSLFYSNQPQH

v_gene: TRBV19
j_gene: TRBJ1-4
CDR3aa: ASSIQGAAEEKLF

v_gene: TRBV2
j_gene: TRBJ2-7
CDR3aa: ASRGSTYEQY

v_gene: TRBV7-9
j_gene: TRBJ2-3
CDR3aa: ASSGGERQEYTDTQY

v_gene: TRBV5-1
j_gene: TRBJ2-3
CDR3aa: ASSPLQSADTQY

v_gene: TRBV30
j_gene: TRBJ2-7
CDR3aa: AWSVGTGFNEQY

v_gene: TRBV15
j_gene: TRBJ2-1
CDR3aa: ATSRTSGGYNEQF

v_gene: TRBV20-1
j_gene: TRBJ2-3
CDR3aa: SARDIAGGPTDTQY

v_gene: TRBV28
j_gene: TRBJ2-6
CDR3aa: ASRPGLGSFSGANVLT

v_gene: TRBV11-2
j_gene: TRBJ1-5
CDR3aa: AIPRGANQPQH

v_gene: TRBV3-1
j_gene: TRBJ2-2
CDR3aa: ASSHFGERGVNGELF

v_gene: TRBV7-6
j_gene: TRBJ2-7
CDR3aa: ASSLTTGADLYEQY

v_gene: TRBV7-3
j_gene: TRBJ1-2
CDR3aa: ASSLAGGGDYGYT

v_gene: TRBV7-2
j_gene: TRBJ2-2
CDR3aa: ASSSTGGYGSGELF

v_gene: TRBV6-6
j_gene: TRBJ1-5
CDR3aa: ASSYAGQPQH